Presented here are 29 T cell receptor beta chains from one specimen sequenced in a study of T cells in Graves' hyperthyroidism and ophthalmopathy. Template material for amplifying TCR beta CDR3 regions consisted of RNA transcripts. In the first-round RT-PCR of the TCR CDR3, the HTBI primer set was used. TCRdb used MiXCR to reprocess the multiplex PCR reads, holding one entry per CDR3 protein. The sample consists of around 600,000 distinct CDR3 sequences, more than 15% of them appearing once. The sample was blood. The receptors originated from a woman younger than 45 with Graves' hyperthyroidism.

This clonotype was seen at least ten times. The gene calls are TRBV9 and TRBJ2-1; 9 bases are a match to TRBD2. CDR1 is SGDLS, CDR2 YYNGEE, per germline. The length of the CDR3 is 15 residues. Germline trimming cut 4 bases from V and 6 bases from J; bases unmatched to any gene: 8. CDR3 bases: TGTGCCAGCAGCTATGGGGGTAGCGGGAGCAATGAGCAGTTCTTC. Amino acid sequence: CASSYGGSGSNEQFF.

CDR3 DNA sequence: TGTGCCAGCAGCTTGGGTGGGGTTCAGCCCCAGCATTTT. It specifies CASSLGGVQPQHF. The chain couples TRBV5-6 to TRBJ1-5; D unresolved. The CDR3 runs to 13 residues. V shed 0 bases and J shed 6 bases, with 7 bases lying between them. CDR1 and CDR2 from the germline V gene are SGHDT and YYEEEE.

The rearrangement links TRBV6-5 to TRBJ2-3; D gene uncertain. Trimming pared 0 bases from V and 4 bases from J, leaving 8 bases between. This CDR3 is 14 amino acids long. Germline CDR1 is MNHEY and CDR2 is SVGAGI. The CDR3 region has the DNA TGTGCCAGCAGTTACTCGCTACCCTCAGATACGCAGTATTTT. It is translated as CASSYSLPSDTQYF.

In regard to this clonotype: A read error may account for a junction end that differs from germline. This chain joins TRBV7-9 and TRBJ1-1; 7 positions agree with TRBD1. From germline, CDR1 is SEHNR and CDR2 FQNEAQ (reference sequence). The CDR3 runs 14 residues. The CDR3: CASSYGTAHTKAFF. The CDR3, as DNA: TGTGCCAGCAGCTACGGGACAGCCCACACTAAAGCTTTCTTT.

This clonotype appeared many times. The rearrangement uses TRBV28 and TRBJ2-2, with 10 bases fitting TRBD2. Germline V gene data show CDR1 as MDHEN and CDR2 as SYDVKM. The CDR3 has 15 residues. Unmatched junction bases numbered 6, after V lost 3 bases and J lost 8 bases. CDR3 sequence reads: CASSLGLAGVGELFF. CDR3 sequence (DNA): TGTGCCAGCAGTTTGGGGCTAGCGGGAGTGGGGGAGCTGTTTTTT.

The table lists this clonotype with a count of one. V usage is TRBV4-3 and J usage is TRBJ2-1; the D gene could be TRBD1 or TRBD2 (6 bases each). V lost 4 bases and J 1 base, leaving 14 bases between the germline ends. Germline CDR1 is LGHNA and CDR2 is YSLEER. CDR3 length: 16 amino acids. The CDR3 nucleotides are TGCGCCAGCAGCCCCCTCGGGGGCCGTTCCTACAATGAGCAGTTCTTC. It encodes CASSPLGGRSYNEQFF.

This chain connects TRBV7-6 to TRBJ2-5, with no clear D. CDR1 and CDR2 (germline): SGHVS, FNYEAQ. The length of the CDR3 is 13 residues. V lost 2 bases, J lost 5 bases, and 9 bases lay in between. The CDR3 DNA sequence: TGTGCCAGCAGCTTAAATACCGGGGAGACCCAGTACTTC. Protein sequence: CASSLNTGETQYF.

J is TRBJ2-5 and V is TRBV28, with 8 bases aligning to TRBD1. Trimming took 2 bases from V and 2 from J; bases not matched to a gene: 4. The germline CDR1 and CDR2 sequences are MDHEN and SYDVKM. CDR3 length: 15 amino acids. The CDR3 sequence is CASSLPQGAQETQYF. CDR3 bases: TGTGCCAGCAGTTTACCCCAGGGGGCACAAGAGACCCAGTACTTC.

At least ten counts were recorded for this clonotype. The chain joins TRBV9 to TRBJ2-7; 14 nucleotides align to TRBD2. In germline, CDR1 is SGDLS, CDR2 YYNGEE. The CDR3 is 15 residues long. Germline trimming cut 3 bases from V and 4 bases from J; bases unmatched to any gene: 3. This chain's CDR3 is CASSAGTSGSYEQYF. CDR3 coding DNA: TGTGCCAGCAGCGCCGGGACTAGCGGGAGTTACGAGCAGTACTTC.

This clonotype was seen a few times. The chain combines TRBV10-3 with TRBJ2-3, with a possible D match to TRBD2 (6 bases). V dropped 4 bases and J dropped 4 bases, with 18 bases sitting between them. Germline lookup yields CDR1 ENHRY and CDR2 SYGVKD. CDR3 length equals 16 residues. CDR3 coding DNA: TGTGCCATCAGTGCTCAGAGGGGCGGGACCTCAGATACGCAGTATTTT. It translates to CAISAQRGGTSDTQYF.

This clonotype was observed a handful of times. The J gene is TRBJ2-5, the V gene TRBV9; 13 nucleotides match TRBD2. There are 15 residues in the CDR3. Germline lookup yields CDR1 SGDLS and CDR2 YYNGEE. Trimming cost V 4 bases and J 9 bases; bases outside gene matches: 9. CDR3 nucleotide sequence: TGTGCCAGCAGCAAAGGACTAGCGGGAGTCCTGGCCCAGTACTTC. Its protein is CASSKGLAGVLAQYF.

V is TRBV28 and J is TRBJ2-7; 9 positions agree with TRBD1. This CDR3 has 15 residues. J was trimmed by 5 bases and V by 9 bases; bases with no gene match: 14. Germline CDR1 reads MDHEN; CDR2 reads SYDVKM. CDR3 amino acids: CASSTGTGLFHEQYF. The CDR3 bases are TGTGCCAGTAGTACCGGGACAGGGCTTTTCCACGAGCAGTACTTC.

This clonotype was recorded a few times. The chain employs TRBV6-1 and TRBJ1-2; 10 bases line up with TRBD1. Germline CDR1 and CDR2: MNHNS and SASEGT. V gave up 7 bases and J gave up 6 bases; unmatched junction bases: 8. There are 14 residues in the CDR3. The CDR3 reads CASIQEGTGDGYTF. The CDR3 DNA reads as TGTGCCAGCATCCAAGAAGGGACAGGGGATGGCTACACCTTC.

This clonotype was seen only a few times. The chain combines TRBV7-9 with TRBJ2-7, with TRBD2 matching 8 bases. The CDR3 covers 15 residues. V was pared by 11 bases and J by 6 bases, with 18 bases of the junction left unmatched. Germline CDR1 is SEHNR and CDR2 is FQNEAQ (reference sequence). The CDR3 DNA sequence: TGTGCCGGCTCGGACTCACTAGCGGCGGGAGCCGAGCAGTACTTC. This encodes CAGSDSLAAGAEQYF.

This clonotype was picked up a small number of times. The rearrangement joins TRBV27 to TRBJ2-5, with D perhaps given as TRBD1 or TRBD2 (5 bases each). V was pared by 3 bases and J by 5 bases, with 13 bases between. The CDR3 has 14 amino acids. Germline assignment: CDR1 MNHEY and CDR2 SMNVEV (reference sequence). CDR3 sequence: CASSFQGTGETQYF. DNA for the CDR3: TGTGCCAGCAGTTTTCAGGGAACGGGGGAGACCCAGTACTTC.

V and J are TRBV10-1 and TRBJ1-1; a possible D gene is TRBD1 (6 bases). The V end lost 5 bases, the J end lost 7 bases, and 11 bases lay between the germline ends. The germline CDR1 and CDR2 sequences are WNHNN and SYGVQD (reference sequence). The CDR3 sequence is 12 residues long. In DNA, the CDR3 is TGCGCCAGCAGTCCAGGGGAGAGTGAAGCTTTCTTT. It specifies CASSPGESEAFF.

This clonotype was seen more than once but under ten times. The gene calls are TRBV19 and TRBJ1-5; maybe TRBD1 (6 bases). This CDR3 contains 15 residues. Germline V gene lookup returns CDR1 LNHDA and CDR2 SQIVND (reference sequence). Trimming shortened V by 2 bases and J by 6 bases, and 14 bases separated the two germline ends. The CDR3 region is CASSISGVKAQPQHF. The CDR3 nucleotides are TGTGCCAGTAGTATATCAGGGGTTAAGGCTCAGCCCCAGCATTTT.

This clonotype was detected once. Just one base apart from a much larger clone, this may be a read error. The chain links TRBV6-9 to TRBJ1-1; D is perhaps TRBD1 (6 bases). CDR3 size: 16 residues. V lost 3 bases and J 0 bases, leaving 14 bases between the germline ends. Germline V gene lookup returns CDR1 MNHGY and CDR2 SVAAGI. As DNA, the CDR3 is TGTGCCAGCAGTTACTTTGGAAGGGGGATGAACACTGAAGCTTTCTTT. The encoded protein is CASSYFGRGMNTEAFF.

There are a few counts of this clonotype. The chain recombines TRBV24-1 with TRBJ2-1; D unclear. Germline CDR1 is KGHDR and CDR2 is SFDVKD. This CDR3 is 18 amino acids long. Trimming pared 7 bases from V and 2 bases from J, leaving 23 bases between. CDR3 protein: CATRVPGPPLTAYNEQFF. As DNA, the CDR3 is TGTGCCACCAGGGTCCCCGGGCCACCTTTAACCGCCTACAATGAGCAGTTCTTC.

The chain carries TRBV6-1 and TRBJ2-2, with 9 bases that match TRBD2. J lost 1 base, V lost 8 bases, and 8 bases had no gene match. Germline CDR1 MNHNS, CDR2 SASEGT. The CDR3 has 16 residues. CDR3 nucleotide sequence: TGTGCCAGCCGGCCCCTAGCGGGGTTGAACACCGGGGAGCTGTTTTTT. It encodes CASRPLAGLNTGELFF.

The chain uses TRBV28 and TRBJ1-3; D not certain. The CDR3 contains 15 residues. V was cut by 6 bases and J by 2 bases, with 14 bases left in between. Germline V gene sequence: CDR1 MDHEN, CDR2 SYDVKM. The chain's CDR3 is CASRGIVGAGNTIYF. In DNA, the CDR3 is TGTGCCAGCAGGGGGATAGTCGGGGCTGGAAACACCATATATTTT. The complete variable domain, with remaining parts taken from reference TRBV28 and TRBJ1-3, reads DVKVTQSSRYLVKRTGEKVFLECVQDMDHENMFWYRQDPGLGLRLIYFSYDVKMKEKGDIPEGYSVSREKKERFSLILESASTNQTSMYLCASRGIVGAGNTIYFGEGSWLTVV.

Notes on this clonotype: Since a much larger clone is just one base distant, this may be a read error. The V gene is TRBV12-3 or TRBV12-4, the J gene TRBJ2-1; D remains unclear. CDR3 length: 14 amino acids. Written as DNA, the CDR3 is TGTGCCAGCAGGTTAAGGGAACGCTACAATGGGCAGTTCTTC. It specifies CASRLRERYNGQFF.

This clonotype showed up many times. The gene calls are TRBV3-1 and TRBJ2-5; 10 bases line up with TRBD1. Germline CDR1 and CDR2: LGHDT and YNNKEL (reference sequence). CDR3 size: 15 residues. The V gene end was trimmed by 1 base and the J gene end by 5 bases; junction bases not matched to a gene: 4. CDR3 coding DNA: TGTGCCAGCAGCCAAGCCGGGACAGGGGCCGAGACCCAGTACTTC. Translation: CASSQAGTGAETQYF.

A single count supports this clonotype. The V call is TRBV10-3, the J call TRBJ2-6; TRBD2 aligns across 7 bases. The CDR3 is 18 residues long. Trimming removed 3 bases from V and 2 bases from J; junction bases left unmatched: 10. Germline values: CDR1 ENHRY, CDR2 SYGVKD. The CDR3 coding sequence is TGTGCCATCAGTGATGGGAGGGGCGAGCATCCTGGGGCCAACGTCCTGACTTTC. Translated, it gives CAISDGRGEHPGANVLTF.

V is TRBV20-1 and J is TRBJ2-1; possible D gene TRBD2, 5 bases. Germline CDR1 DFQATT, CDR2 SNEGSKA (reference sequence). With 3 bases removed from V and 4 bases from J, the gap between germline ends came to 7 bases. CDR3 length equals 12 residues. The CDR3 reads CSASRDYNEQFF. In DNA, the CDR3 is TGCAGTGCTAGTCGGGATTACAATGAGCAGTTCTTC.

This clonotype occurred many times. The chain carries TRBV20-1 and TRBJ2-3; TRBD1 aligns across 7 bases. The germline V gene encodes CDR1 DFQATT and CDR2 SNEGSKA (reference sequence). V shed 4 bases, J shed 2 bases, and the junction held 12 bases outside the gene matches. CDR3 length: 16 residues. CDR3 in DNA: TGCAGTGCTATCGACCCGAGGGACAGCTACACAGATACGCAGTATTTT. It translates to CSAIDPRDSYTDTQYF.

The chain links TRBV27 to TRBJ1-1, with D unresolved. The V end was cut by 6 bases, the J end by 2 bases, with 10 bases between. The length of the CDR3 is 13 residues. CDR1 is MNHEY and CDR2 is SMNVEV in the germline V gene (reference sequence). CDR3 in DNA: TGTGCCAGCAGCTACAACAGCAACACTGAAGCTTTCTTT. Translating gives CASSYNSNTEAFF.

CDR3 in DNA: TGCGCCAGCAGCCACCTAGGGGGAGGGAGCTCTGGAAACACCATATATTTT. Translated, it gives CASSHLGGGSSGNTIYF. The genes are TRBV4-1 and TRBJ1-3, with a weak D call TRBD1 (6 bases). CDR3 length: 17 amino acids. V was cut by 3 bases and J by 0 bases, with 15 bases left in between. Germline CDR1 and CDR2: MGHRA and YSYEKL.

This clonotype has a count of ten or more. The chain has TRBV10-3 and TRBJ2-7; maybe TRBD2 (6 bases). The CDR3 runs 15 residues. In germline, CDR1 is ENHRY, CDR2 SYGVKD. The V end was cut by 2 bases, the J end by 4 bases, with 15 bases between. The CDR3 bases are TGTGCCATCAGTGAGCAGCCCGGGACTCAATACGAGCAGTACTTC. Translation: CAISEQPGTQYEQYF.